The sequence of this TCR beta chain was determined in a study of graft-versus-host responses after intestinal transplantation. Overall study context: The study gave all recipients anti-thymocyte globulin induction, then tacrolimus and steroids for about 3 years. Regarding the study as a whole: Allografts of one patient group, those with graft-donor T cell macrochimerism, had high graft-versus-host to host-versus-graft clonal ratios.

This clone was seen more than once but under ten times. No antigen is known for it. Profiling relied on immunoSEQ multiplex PCR, and the TCRdb table lists in-frame clones only, not all of them. The sample has tens of thousands of clones; 75% to 90% are singletons. Processing released intraepithelial and lamina propria lymphocytes from the graft tissue. The clonotype originates from a human patient who received an intestinal transplant, so some T cells may come from the graft donor. The sample consisted of ileum tissue, taken around 350 days after transplant.

The CDR3 region has the DNA TGTGCCAGCAGCTTGGAACGGCGAGTTGGAGAGACCCAGTACTTC. Translated: CASSLERRVGETQYF. The V gene is TRBV5-4, the J gene TRBJ2-5; D gene ambiguous. The ends were cut back, 0 bases at V and 4 bases at J, with 13 bases in the middle. Germline V gene data show CDR1 as SGHNT and CDR2 as YYREEE (reference sequence). This CDR3 contains 15 residues.